This TCR beta chain was profiled in a study of blood T cells in healthy people across ages. Findings and caveats of the study: The study found more naive CD4+ cells and higher diversity in long-lived than aged donors. Nothing was known about donor CMV status, and this possibly confounded expanded clonotype changes. Per million T cells, the diversity of TCR beta decreased roughly linearly as age advanced.

Next came a second PCR, run for about 7 to 12 cycles, which used a sample-barcoded 5' primer along with a J-beta primer mix. Each cDNA molecule received a tag from a template-switch adaptor that had 12 random nucleotides. Using its own MiXCR run on the 5' RACE reads, TCRdb lists one record per CDR3 protein. The sample contains 1.2 million to 1.5 million distinct CDR3 sequences, approximately 60% of which appear only once. Germline CDR1 reads MDHEN; CDR2 reads SYDVKM. The V gene end was trimmed by 5 bases and the J gene end by 0 bases; junction bases not matched to a gene: 5. The CDR3 has 15 residues. In this sample, this clonotype turned up a few times. Its cognate antigen is unknown.

Material: blood. V gene TRBV28 combines with J gene TRBJ1-1, with 8 bases matching TRBD1. The clonotype comes from a man younger than 35 in good health. This chain's CDR3 is CASSKTGAMNTEAFF. Written as DNA, the CDR3 is TGTGCCAGCAGTAAGACAGGGGCCATGAACACTGAAGCTTTCTTT. Filled out from reference TRBV28 and TRBJ1-1, the complete variable domain reads DVKVTQSSRYLVKRTGEKVFLECVQDMDHENMFWYRQDPGLGLRLIYFSYDVKMKEKGDIPEGYSVSREKKERFSLILESASTNQTSMYLCASSKTGAMNTEAFFGQGTRLTVV.